Following are 15 T cell receptor beta chains from one sample sequenced in a study of post-analysis software for immune sequencing data. Overall study results and limits: When patients were compared with controls, about 5 TRBV segments were more frequent, TRBV5-6, TRBV5-1 and TRBV20-1 among them.

These receptors have no known antigen. Unique-molecular-identifier-tagged TCR beta cDNA libraries were used. Each CDR3 protein is one row after TCRdb ran MiXCR on the PCR reads. The table lists hundreds of thousands of distinct CDR3 sequences, roughly 30% of them singletons, with around an eighth in the top ten. The sample was blood. Receptors originate from a girl between 10 and 17 years old with multiple sclerosis.

The V call is TRBV7-9, the J call TRBJ2-5; D possibly corresponds to TRBD2 (5 bases). The V gene's germline CDR1 is SEHNR and CDR2 FQNEAQ (reference sequence). This CDR3 region has 13 residues. Trimming shortened V by 11 bases and J by 5 bases, and 18 bases separated the two germline ends. As DNA, the CDR3 is TGTGCCTCCGAGATACTCTCGGGGGAGACCCAGTACTTC. Translated, it gives CASEILSGETQYF.

With regard to this clonotype: One end of the junction is discordant with germline, which a read error may explain. The chain employs TRBV25-1 and TRBJ2-1; D unresolved. This CDR3 spans 10 amino acids. The germline gives CDR1 MGHDK, CDR2 SYGVNS. The CDR3 bases are TGTACCAGCAGTGAGAATGAGCAGTTCTTC. It codes for CTSSENEQFF.

The chain uses TRBV21-1 and TRBJ2-1; the tabulated D call, TRBD2, remains unverified against the DNA. TRBV21-1 corresponds to a pseudogene. The CDR3 sequence is 17 residues long. CDR3 nucleotide sequence: TGTGCCAGCAGCAAAGCGCTCCCTAGCGGGGATAACAATGAGCAGTTCTTC. Its protein product is CASSKALPSGDNNEQFF.

The J gene is TRBJ1-2, the V gene TRBV6-5; 9 bases are shared with TRBD1. V shed 1 base, J shed 5 bases, and the junction held 5 bases outside the gene matches. The CDR3 length is 15 residues. CDR1 and CDR2 (germline): MNHEY, SVGAGI. The CDR3 here is CASSYFTGGLYGYTF. DNA for the CDR3: TGTGCCAGCAGTTACTTTACAGGGGGCTTATATGGCTACACCTTC.

The table lists this clonotype with a few counts. This chain connects TRBV6-2 or TRBV6-3 to TRBJ2-7, with D unclear. V gave up 3 bases and J gave up 1 base, with 10 bases separating them. Germline loops: CDR1 MNHEY, CDR2 SVGEGT. The CDR3 covers 14 residues. The CDR3 sequence is CASSYGRVSYEQYF. The CDR3 bases are TGTGCCAGCAGTTATGGACGGGTTTCCTACGAGCAGTACTTC.

This clonotype was found a few times. CDR3 in DNA: TGCGCCAGCAGCTCCGAGGGAGACTATGGCTACACCTTC. Translating it yields CASSSEGDYGYTF. V usage is TRBV5-1 and J usage is TRBJ1-2, with D unclear. The CDR3 totals 13 residues. V was clipped by 3 bases and J by 3 bases, with 9 bases between them. Germline V gene data show CDR1 as SGHRS and CDR2 as YFSETQ.

This clonotype was detected only a few times. J is TRBJ2-5 and V is TRBV5-1; 7 bases match TRBD2. This CDR3 is built from 15 residues. Germline loops: CDR1 SGHRS, CDR2 YFSETQ. The V and J ends lost 4 bases and 2 bases, in that order; junction bases with no gene match: 8. The CDR3 region has the DNA TGCGCCAGCAGCCCTGGGACTACCACTCAAGAGACCCAGTACTTC. Translating gives CASSPGTTTQETQYF.

The V and J genes are TRBV6-2 or TRBV6-3 and TRBJ1-5; D gene ambiguous. Germline assignment: CDR1 MNHEY and CDR2 SVGEGT. CDR3 length: 14 amino acids. Trimming cost V 3 bases and J 4 bases, with 10 bases left between them. CDR3 coding DNA: TGTGCCAGCAGTTATCTCTCAGGTAATCAGCCCCAGCATTTT. Its translation is CASSYLSGNQPQHF.

Concerning this clonotype: The CDR3 end shows no conserved phenylalanine or tryptophan, and so a read error is likely. The chain employs TRBV20-1 and TRBJ2-5; D may be TRBD2 (5 bases). CDR1 is DFQATT, CDR2 SNEGSKA, per germline (reference sequence). V lost 6 bases, J lost 0 bases, and 17 bases lay in between. This CDR3 has 15 residues. Here the CDR3 reads CSARLRVTYQETQYV. In DNA, the CDR3 is TGCAGTGCCCGCCTGAGGGTTACTTACCAAGAGACCCAGTACGTC.

In this sample, this clonotype turned up a few times. This sequence joins TRBV6-2 or TRBV6-3 and TRBJ2-1, with 7 bases that match TRBD2. CDR1 and CDR2 from the germline V gene are MNHEY and SVGEGT. There are 14 residues in the CDR3. V lost 2 bases to trimming and J lost 7 bases; unmatched junction nucleotides: 5. Here the CDR3 reads CASSYLIAGNEQFF. CDR3 DNA sequence: TGTGCCAGCAGTTACCTGATAGCGGGTAATGAGCAGTTCTTC.

In its sample, this clonotype was seen a few times. The chain recombines TRBV12-3 or TRBV12-4 with TRBJ1-2; D might be TRBD1 (5 bases). The CDR3 totals 14 residues. The V gene lost 4 bases and the J gene lost 4 bases, with 13 bases spanning the gap. CDR3 loop: CASSSSGAVYGYTF. For the CDR3, the DNA is TGTGCCAGCAGTTCCAGCGGGGCAGTCTATGGCTACACCTTC.

This clonotype was observed once. The DNA for the CDR3 is TGTGCCAGCAGTTCCCCCGGGTCCCCTTTCTACGAGCAGTACTTC. Its protein is CASSSPGSPFYEQYF. The gene calls are TRBV6-5 and TRBJ2-7; D is unresolved. Trimming removed 4 bases from V and 3 bases from J, with 16 bases in between. CDR3 length: 15 amino acids. Germline CDR1 MNHEY, CDR2 SVGAGI.

This clonotype appeared a few times. This chain links TRBV12-3 or TRBV12-4 with TRBJ2-5; no clear D. With 1 base removed from V and 7 bases from J, the gap between germline ends came to 10 bases. There are 13 residues in the CDR3. CDR3 in DNA: TGTGCCAGCAGTTTAGGTCGAGCCGGGACCCAGTACTTC. As protein: CASSLGRAGTQYF.

In DNA form, the CDR3 reads TGTGCCAGCAGCCCCGCAATGGAGTCCAGCACAGATACGCAGTATTTT. Encoded protein: CASSPAMESSTDTQYF. This chain joins TRBV11-2 and TRBJ2-3; D is unclear. V was trimmed by 5 bases and J by 0 bases, leaving 15 bases between them. The CDR3 runs to 16 residues. Germline CDR1 SGHAT, CDR2 FQNNGV. The complete variable domain, with remaining parts taken from reference TRBV11-2 and TRBJ2-3, reads EAGVAQSPRYKIIEKRQSVAFWCNPISGHATLYWYQQILGQGPKLLIQFQNNGVVDDSQLPKDRFSAERLKGVDSTLKIQPAKLEDSAVYLCASSPAMESSTDTQYFGPGTRLTVL.

The chain has TRBV18 and TRBJ2-7; D call uncertain. The better agreement between TRBJ2-5 and the DNA end casts doubt on the J call. The CDR3 is made up of 14 amino acids. Germline V CDR1 and CDR2: KGHSH, LQKENI. The CDR3 spells CASSPEGSEETQYF. CDR3 nucleotide sequence: TGTGCCAGCTCACCTGAAGGGTCAGAGGAGACCCAGTACTTC.